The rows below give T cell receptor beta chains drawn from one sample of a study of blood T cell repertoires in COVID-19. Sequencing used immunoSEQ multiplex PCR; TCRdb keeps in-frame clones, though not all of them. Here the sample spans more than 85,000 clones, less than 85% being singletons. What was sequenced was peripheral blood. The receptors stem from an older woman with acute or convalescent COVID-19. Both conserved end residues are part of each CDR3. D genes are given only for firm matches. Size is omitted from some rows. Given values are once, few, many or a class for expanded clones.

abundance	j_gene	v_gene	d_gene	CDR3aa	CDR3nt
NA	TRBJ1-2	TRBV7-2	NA	CASSFGSGANYGYTF	TGTGCCAGCAGCTTTGGGTCAGGGGCAAACTATGGCTACACCTTC
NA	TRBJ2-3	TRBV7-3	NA	CASSPGTLDTQYF	TGTGCCAGCAGCCCCGGGACACTTGATACGCAGTATTTT
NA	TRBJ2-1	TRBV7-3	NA	CASSLTQGWYNEQFF	TGTGCCAGCAGCTTAACACAGGGATGGTACAATGAGCAGTTCTTC
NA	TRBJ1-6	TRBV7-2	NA	CASSPRGFNSPLHF	TGTGCCAGCAGCCCAAGGGGGTTTAATTCACCCCTCCACTTT
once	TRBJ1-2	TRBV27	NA	CASSETELRGYTF	TGTGCCAGCAGTGAGACAGAATTGCGTGGCTACACCTTC
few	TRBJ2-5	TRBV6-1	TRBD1	CASSEGQGVQETQYF	TGTGCCAGCAGTGAAGGACAGGGAGTACAAGAGACCCAGTACTTC
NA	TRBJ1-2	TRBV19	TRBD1	CASRLLGQGADYGYTF	TGTGCCAGTAGGCTCCTGGGACAGGGAGCGGACTATGGCTACACCTTC
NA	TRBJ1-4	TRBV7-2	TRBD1	CASSTGGGNEKLFF	TGTGCCAGCAGCACAGGGGGCGGTAATGAAAAACTGTTTTTT
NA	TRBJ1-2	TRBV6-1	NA	CASSEPEGDPVYTF	TGTGCCAGCAGTGAACCAGAGGGGGACCCGGTGTACACCTTC
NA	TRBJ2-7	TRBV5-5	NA	CASWASTGEYF	TGTGCCAGCTGGGCCAGTACGGGGGAGTACTTC